This T cell receptor beta chain stems from a study of shared clonotypes between healthy human individuals (dated by TCRdb to the early 2020s). For the wider study: Three men and a couple of women, aged 18 to 49 years, made up the cohort. To estimate repertoire size and how much clonotype sharing occurs between individuals, the study deeply sequenced the blood TCR repertoires of about five healthy adults. For each donor, three plates each were used for CD4 naive and CD4 memory, two plates were used for CD8 naive, and one plate was used for CD8 memory. To increase sequencing depth and limit assay-specific biases, TCR repertoire library preparation and sequencing were carried out by different laboratories using diverse techniques. Each donor's leukapheresis produced roughly between roughly 0.85 and 9.5 billion PBMCs.

The paper as a whole reports these results and caveats: Naive subsets generally had larger estimated clonotype richness than memory subsets. The small number of donors limited the genetic and exposure-history diversity represented. Even with the large sequencing depth, rarefaction of the sorted-subset datasets indicated that sequencing was incomplete. Across a handful of donors, around 5.4% of naive CD4, approximately 4% of naive CD8, about 2% of memory CD4, and about 0.44% of memory CD8 clonotypes were shared. Sampling was restricted to blood, and TCR repertoires in tissue are likely to differ from TCR repertoires in blood. Pairwise subsampling indicated that sequencing depth was expected to affect the degree of clonotype sharing among donors. Clonotypes shared by all four sorted-subset donors showed higher generation probabilities than non-shared clonotypes.

The donors were healthy, HIV-negative adults who had no recently reported acute infections or vaccinations. Only Caucasian adults living in Nashville, Tennessee, USA were represented among the donors. CD4+ T cells were enriched by magnetic negative selection; naive cells were then positively selected on CD45RA, and the negative fraction formed the memory subset. Blood was collected by leukapheresis, and PBMCs were isolated by Ficoll-Histopaque density gradient centrifugation and then cryopreserved in liquid nitrogen vapor phase. Analytical flow cytometry was used to check the purity and quantity of each magnetically sorted T cell population. From each sorted fraction, genomic DNA was isolated and quantified by UV absorbance on a Nanodrop 2000c. Of note for this clone: What antigen it recognizes has not been identified. No base quality information exists; no much larger clone differs at one position.

Using the deep immunoSEQ assay, multiplex PCR amplified TCR CDR3 regions from genomic DNA. For each cell subset, the extracted genomic DNA was distributed evenly across all wells of several immunoSEQ 96-well plates, and each plate served as one replicate. For sorted subsets, about 210 ng of genomic DNA, equivalent to tens of thousands of T cell genomes, went into each replicate PCR. Purified libraries were measured with a Qubit 3.0 fluorometer, size-checked on a Bioanalyzer 2100, and measured again with the KAPA Library Quantification kit. A separate single-read 150-cycle Illumina NextSeq 550 flow cell was used to sequence each immunoSEQ 96-well plate. As for how the authors treated the data: The immunoSEQ output contained only junctional sequences without quality scores, so filtering could not match that applied to full-length reads. To assign V/J genes and CDR3, sequences were annotated against IMGT germline references using PyIR, a Python wrapper for IgBLAST v1.9. Reads with weak V/J assignments (E-value above 1e-6), missing CDR3, stop codons, out-of-frame junctions, or ambiguous translated residues were removed. V3J clonotypes were defined as sequences sharing the same inferred V gene, J gene, and CDR3 amino acid sequence. Percentage overlap between repertoires was computed as shared unique clonotypes divided by the size of the smaller repertoire. Repertoire richness was assessed with RTK rarefaction, the Chao1 estimator, and Recon v2.1 estimates of unobserved clonotypes. For all TCRbeta clonotypes obtained by the gDNA method from a few donors, generation probabilities were computed with OLGA. TCRdb took over this immuneACCESS table, retaining in-frame rearrangements with V and J assigned. Such tables are incomplete; in checked studies, under half of the missing clones stem from an unresolved V gene, and the remainder is unexplained. The V and J calls and the clone size are those of that table, but D and trimming were determined from the DNA. This sample holds about 1 million clones; 70% to 80% were observed only once. The leading ten clones occupy roughly 1.5% of the sample.

There are 17 amino acids in the CDR3, from cysteine to phenylalanine inclusive. The retained sequence is limited to the CDR3, 51 bases, with the frame set at the first base. The germline ends are 17 bases apart after V is trimmed by 1 base and J by 3 bases. From the germline V gene, CDR1 is SGHTA and CDR2 is FQGNSA. Recombination linked TRBV7-2 to TRBJ2-3; the best D guess is TRBD2, with 6 bases matching. This clonotype was obtained from a man younger than 35 in good health. The sequencing input was memory CD4+ T cells sorted from blood. The meaning of the sample's cell subset or site label: CD45RA-negative fraction. Here the CDR3 is given as CASSLVLADPRTDTQYF. The DNA sequence is given as TGTGCCAGCAGCTTAGTACTAGCTGATCCCCGGACAGATACGCAGTATTTT. Full variable domain (CDR3 extended with the reference TRBV7-2 and TRBJ2-3 proteins): GAGVSQSPSNKVTEKGKDVELRCDPISGHTALYWYRQSLGQGLEFLIYFQGNSAPDKSGLPSDRFSAERTGGSVSTLTIQRTQQEDSAVYLCASSLVLADPRTDTQYFGPGTRLTVL.